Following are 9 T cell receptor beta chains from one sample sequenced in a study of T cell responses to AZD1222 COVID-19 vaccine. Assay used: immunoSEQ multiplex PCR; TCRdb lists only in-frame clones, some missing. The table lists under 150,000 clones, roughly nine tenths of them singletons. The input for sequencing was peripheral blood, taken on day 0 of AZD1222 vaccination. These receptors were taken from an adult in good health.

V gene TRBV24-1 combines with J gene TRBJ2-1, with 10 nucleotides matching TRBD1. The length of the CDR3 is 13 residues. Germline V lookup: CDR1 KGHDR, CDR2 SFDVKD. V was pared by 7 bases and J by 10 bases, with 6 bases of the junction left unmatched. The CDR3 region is CATSRRTGGEQFF. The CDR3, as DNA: TGTGCCACCAGCCGACGGACAGGGGGAGAGCAGTTCTTC.

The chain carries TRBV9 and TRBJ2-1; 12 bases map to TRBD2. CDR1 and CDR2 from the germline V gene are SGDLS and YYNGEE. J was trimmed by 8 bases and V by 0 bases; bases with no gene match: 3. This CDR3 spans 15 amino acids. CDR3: CASSVVSSGGDEQFF. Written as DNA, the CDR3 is TGTGCCAGCAGCGTAGTATCTAGCGGGGGGGATGAGCAGTTCTTC. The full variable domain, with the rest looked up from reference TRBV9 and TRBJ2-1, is DSGVTQTPKHLITATGQRVTLRCSPRSGDLSVYWYQQSLDQGLQFLIQYYNGEERAKGNILERFSAQQFPDLHSELNLSSLELGDSALYFCASSVVSSGGDEQFFGPGTRLTVL.

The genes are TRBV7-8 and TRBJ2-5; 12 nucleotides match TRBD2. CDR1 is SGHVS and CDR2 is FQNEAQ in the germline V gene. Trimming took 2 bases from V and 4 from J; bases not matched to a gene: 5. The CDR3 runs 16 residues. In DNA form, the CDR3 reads TGTGCCAGCAGCTTATACGCTAGCGGGAGGGCAGAGACCCAGTACTTC. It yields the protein CASSLYASGRAETQYF.

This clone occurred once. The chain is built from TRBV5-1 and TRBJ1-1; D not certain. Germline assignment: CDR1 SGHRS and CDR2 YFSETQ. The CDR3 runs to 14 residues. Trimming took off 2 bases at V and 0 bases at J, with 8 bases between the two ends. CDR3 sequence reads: CASSLGGLNTEAFF. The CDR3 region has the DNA TGCGCCAGCAGCTTAGGAGGGTTGAACACTGAAGCTTTCTTT.

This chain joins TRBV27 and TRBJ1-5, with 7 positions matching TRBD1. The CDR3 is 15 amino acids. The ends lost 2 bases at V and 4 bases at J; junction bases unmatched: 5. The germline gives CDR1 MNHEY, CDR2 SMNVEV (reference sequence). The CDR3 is CASSLNTRGNQPQHF. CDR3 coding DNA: TGTGCCAGCAGTTTAAATACCAGGGGGAATCAGCCCCAGCATTTT.

In DNA, the CDR3 is TGTGCCAGCAGTGAGGCGACAGTCATGAACACTGAAGCTTTCTTT. Amino acid sequence: CASSEATVMNTEAFF. This sequence joins TRBV25-1 and TRBJ1-1, with D perhaps TRBD1 (5 bases). The CDR3 is 15 residues long. V was trimmed by 3 bases and J by 0 bases, leaving 11 bases between them. The germline CDR1 and CDR2 sequences are MGHDK and SYGVNS.

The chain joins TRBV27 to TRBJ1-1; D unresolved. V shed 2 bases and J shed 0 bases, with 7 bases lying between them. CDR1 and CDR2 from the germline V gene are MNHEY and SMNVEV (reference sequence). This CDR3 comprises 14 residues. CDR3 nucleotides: TGTGCCAGCAGTTTAAATAGGCTGAACACTGAAGCTTTCTTT. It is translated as CASSLNRLNTEAFF.

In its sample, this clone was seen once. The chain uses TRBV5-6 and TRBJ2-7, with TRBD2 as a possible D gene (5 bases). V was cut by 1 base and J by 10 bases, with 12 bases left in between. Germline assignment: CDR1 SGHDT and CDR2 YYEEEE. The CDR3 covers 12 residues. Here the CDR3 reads CASSLSGVEQYF. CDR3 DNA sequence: TGTGCCAGCAGCTTGAGCGGAGTGGAACAGTACTTC. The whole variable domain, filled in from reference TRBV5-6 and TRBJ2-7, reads DAGVTQSPTHLIKTRGQQVTLRCSPKSGHDTVSWYQQALGQGPQFIFQYYEEEERQRGNFPDRFSGHQFPNYSSELNVNALLLGDSALYLCASSLSGVEQYFGPGTRLTVT.

Here the CDR3 reads CASSRDPLGNQPQHF. DNA for the CDR3: TGCGCCAGCAGCCGAGACCCGCTGGGGAATCAGCCCCAGCATTTT. The V call is TRBV4-3, the J call TRBJ1-5; D is undetermined. The V end was cut by 4 bases, the J end by 4 bases, with 14 bases between. Germline V lookup: CDR1 LGHNA, CDR2 YSLEER. The CDR3 has 15 amino acids.